One T cell receptor (beta chain) is described in this entry. Its antigen is not identified. Distinct nucleotide sequences in the sample also encode this CDR3. The sample originates from a study of shared clonotypes between healthy human individuals. Background on the study: Serving as donors were two women and three men, whose ages spanned 18 to 49. Study conclusions and caveats: Generation of non-shared clonotypes was less probable than generation of clonotypes shared by all four donors. The study generally estimated greater richness for naive than memory subsets.

The germline CDR1 and CDR2 sequences are LNHDA and SQIVND (reference sequence). CDR3 length: 14 residues. V was clipped by 1 base and J by 4 bases; unmatched bases: 1. This table comes from immunoSEQ multiplex PCR, and its TCRdb copy is limited to in-frame clones, with some not included. Of just over 2,000,000 clones listed, about 95% were seen once; the top ten hold around 1.1%. Cells designated naive CD8 were CD45RO-negative and were positively selected for CCR7, with terminally differentiated effector memory CD45RA+ cells excluded. Sequenced: naive CD8+ T cells sorted from blood. The rearrangement joins TRBV19 to TRBJ2-7; 10 bases are shared with TRBD1. The TCR originated in a man aged 18 to 35 in good health. CDR3 bases: TGTGCCAGTAGTATAGCGGGACAGGGGTACGAGCAGTACTTC. Translated: CASSIAGQGYEQYF.